This T cell receptor beta chain was identified during a study of radiotherapy plus CTLA-4 blockade in lung cancer. The study's findings and limits: Once radiotherapy plus ipilimumab had been given, TCR clones derived from tumor expanded in blood.

The CDR3 runs to 15 residues. Trimming took 1 base from V and 3 from J; bases not matched to a gene: 6. CDR1 and CDR2 from the germline V gene are MGHRA and YSYEKL. For this clone: Its matching antigen is unknown.

Using immunoSEQ multiplex PCR, the repertoire was profiled, and TCRdb retains in-frame clones only, with some absent. Here the sample spans about 110,000 clones, about 83% being singletons. This material consisted of peripheral blood, taken from a patient treated with radiotherapy plus ipilimumab. The V gene is TRBV4-1, the J gene TRBJ2-7, with TRBD2 matching over 7 bases. The source is a human donor with non-small cell lung cancer that progressed on radiotherapy plus ipilimumab. Some clones in this sample may be carry-over from other donors' samples. The CDR3 nucleotides read TGCGCCAGCAGCCAAGCTAGCGGACCGGACTACGAGCAGTACTTC. Its protein product is CASSQASGPDYEQYF.